This T cell receptor beta chain appears in the sequencing data of a study of shared clonotypes between healthy human individuals. Study-level findings and limits: Only blood was sampled; tissue repertoires likely differ. Shared across a few donors were around 4.7% of the naive CD4 clonotypes.

Assay: immunoSEQ multiplex PCR; the TCRdb copy retains only in-frame clones and omits some. Of millions of clones detected, around 90% appear once; the ten largest clones hold 0.13% to 0.15%. About this clone itself: Its antigen is not known.

The germline gives CDR1 SGHAT, CDR2 FQNNGV. The CDR3 is 15 amino acids. The V and J ends lost 2 bases and 2 bases respectively, with 13 bases between them. Healthy HIV-negative adults with no recent acute infections or vaccinations were recruited as donors. The source is a man younger than 35 in good health. The gene calls are TRBV11-2 and TRBJ2-7; D may be TRBD1 (6 bases). Sequences were obtained from naive CD4+ T cells sorted from blood. Described subset: CD45RA+ positively selected. CDR3 coding DNA: TGTGCCAGCAGCTTATCCGACAGGATTACCTACGAGCAGTACTTC. Translating it yields CASSLSDRITYEQYF.